The entry below describes one TCR beta chain. These data originate in a study of cytomegalovirus exposure and HLA in healthy donors. V was shortened by 5 bases and J by 5 bases, with 12 bases between the two germline ends. There are 14 residues in the CDR3. Per germline, CDR1 LNHDA and CDR2 SQIVND (reference sequence). The PCR ran on 60 Vbeta and 13 Jbeta primers. Sequencing was performed with immunoSEQ multiplex PCR; in TCRdb, only in-frame clones are kept and a portion is missing. The sample consists of 140,000 to 150,000 clones, 65% to 80% of them appearing once. This rearrangement joins TRBV19 to TRBJ1-4; a possible D gene is TRBD1 (6 bases). The sample taken for sequencing was PBMCs. This receptor was taken from a male donor in good health and CMV-seronegative. The CDR3 sequence is CASSFTGTNEKLFF. The CDR3 bases are TGTGCCAGTAGTTTTACGGGGACAAATGAAAAACTGTTTTTT.